The entry below describes one T cell receptor beta chain. The target antigen is unknown. After extraction with the RNeasy kit, 0.5 to 1 ug of the RNA was reverse transcribed using random hexamers. Coverage of TCR beta CDR3 amplification by immunoSEQ multiplex PCR extended to 54 Vbeta and 13 Jbeta. TCRdb re-called the immunoSEQ multiplex PCR reads with MiXCR, one entry per CDR3 protein. The data hold roughly 160,000 distinct CDR3 sequences, with about 95% observed a single time. CD8+ and CD4+ T cells circulating in blood were sequenced for TCR beta. While CD8+ and CD4+ T cells were isolated negatively, TEMRA cells were enriched by FACS. This CDR3 is 13 amino acids long. V lost 4 bases and J 4 bases, leaving 8 bases between the germline ends. CDR1 and CDR2 (germline): SNHLY, FYNNEI. The entry originates in a study of CD8 T cells in Susac syndrome. Study-wide results and caveats: The study conceded that its TCR sequencing and HLA analysis involved relatively few individuals.

The sequencing sample was made of CD4+ T cells from PBMCs. The sequence came from a human donor in good health. The chain employs TRBV2 and TRBJ2-1; D not resolved. The CDR3 spells CASSGTNYNEQFF. The CDR3 DNA is TGTGCCAGCAGTGGGACCAATTACAATGAGCAGTTCTTC.